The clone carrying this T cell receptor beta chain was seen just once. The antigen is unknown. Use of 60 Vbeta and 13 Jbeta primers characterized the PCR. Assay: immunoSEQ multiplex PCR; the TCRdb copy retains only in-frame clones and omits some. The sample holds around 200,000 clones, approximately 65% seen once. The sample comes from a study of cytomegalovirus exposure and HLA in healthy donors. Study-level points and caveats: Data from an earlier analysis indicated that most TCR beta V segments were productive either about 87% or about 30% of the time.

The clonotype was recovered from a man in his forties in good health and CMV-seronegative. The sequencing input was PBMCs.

The CDR3 here is CASSIYTANYGYTF. The CDR3 DNA follows: TGTGCCAGTAGTATCTATACTGCTAACTATGGCTACACCTTC. The chain has TRBV19 and TRBJ1-2; no definite D call. V gave up 3 bases and J gave up 0 bases, with 8 bases separating them. This CDR3 has 14 residues. The germline gives CDR1 LNHDA, CDR2 SQIVND (reference sequence).